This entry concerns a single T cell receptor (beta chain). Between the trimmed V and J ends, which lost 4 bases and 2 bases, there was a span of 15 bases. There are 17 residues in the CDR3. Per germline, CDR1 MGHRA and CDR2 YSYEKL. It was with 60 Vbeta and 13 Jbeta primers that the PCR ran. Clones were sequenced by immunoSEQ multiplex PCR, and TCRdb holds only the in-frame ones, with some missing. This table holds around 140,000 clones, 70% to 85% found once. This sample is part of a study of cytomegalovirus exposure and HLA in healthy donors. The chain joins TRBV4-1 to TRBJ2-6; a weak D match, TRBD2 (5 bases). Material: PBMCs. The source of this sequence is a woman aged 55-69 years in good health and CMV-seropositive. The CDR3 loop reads CASSPGRVSAGANVLTF. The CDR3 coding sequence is TGCGCCAGCAGCCCCGGGCGGGTCTCGGCTGGGGCCAACGTCCTGACTTTC.